This T cell receptor (beta chain) was recovered during a study of blood T cell repertoires in COVID-19. Across the whole study: The samples span acute and convalescent COVID-19 from the United States, Italy and Spain. PBMCs, B-cell-depleted T cells, or T cells provided the cDNA or gDNA that made up the material.

Original methodology: How many nucleated cells were present was estimated from reference gene primer amplification. Assay used: immunoSEQ multiplex PCR; TCRdb lists only in-frame clones, some missing. The DNA gave D and trimming, while V, J and clone size come from that table. The profile shows some 250,000 clones, about 86% of them singletons. Germline CDR1 is SGHAT and CDR2 is FQNNGV. The CDR3 runs 15 residues. With 4 bases removed from V and 0 bases from J, the gap between germline ends came to 12 bases. V gene TRBV11-2 combines with J gene TRBJ2-5, with TRBD1 as a possible D gene (6 bases). The TCR comes from a man at least 80 years old with acute or convalescent COVID-19. Sequencing input: peripheral blood. The CDR3 is CASSSQGWYQETQYF. The DNA for the CDR3 is TGTGCCAGCAGCTCCCAGGGGTGGTACCAAGAGACCCAGTACTTC.